Listed here are 26 T cell receptor beta chains from one sample, sequenced in a study of identical twins. Each CDR3 protein gets one entry after TCRdb re-called the 5' RACE reads with MiXCR. Of about 890,000 distinct CDR3 sequences listed, around 12% are singletons. These data are also associated with another study on yellow fever vaccine responses in identical twins.

The sequenced sample was PBMCs. The source is a woman in her late teens or twenties in good health.

The chain uses TRBV11-2 and TRBJ2-1; D remains unclear. Between the trimmed V and J ends, which lost 3 bases and 5 bases, there was a span of 11 bases. This CDR3 is 14 amino acids long. Germline lookup yields CDR1 SGHAT and CDR2 FQNNGV. CDR3 loop: CASSFLRSNNEQFF. The CDR3 bases are TGTGCCAGCAGCTTTTTACGGTCCAACAATGAGCAGTTCTTC.

This clonotype has only a few counts. V is TRBV20-1 and J is TRBJ2-5; the D gene is possibly TRBD1 (6 bases). The CDR3 contains 14 residues. The germline V gene encodes CDR1 DFQATT and CDR2 SNEGSKA (reference sequence). V gave up 5 bases and J gave up 3 bases, with 16 bases separating them. Here the CDR3 reads CSAAQGSSEETQYF. In nucleotides, the CDR3 is TGCAGTGCTGCACAGGGCTCCTCGGAAGAGACCCAGTACTTC.

The J gene is TRBJ2-2, the V gene TRBV5-1, with a tentative D call TRBD1 (5 bases). Trimming took off 4 bases at V and 0 bases at J, with 10 bases between the two ends. The CDR3 totals 15 residues. Germline V lookup: CDR1 SGHRS, CDR2 YFSETQ. The CDR3 region has the DNA TGCGCCAGCAGCCCCAGGGTCTCGAACACCGGGGAGCTGTTTTTT. Translation: CASSPRVSNTGELFF.

The DNA for the CDR3 is TGTGCCAGCGCAGTGGGAGCATATGAGCAGTTCTTC. It is translated as CASAVGAYEQFF. This chain uses TRBV3-1 with TRBJ2-1; the D gene is possibly TRBD2 (5 bases). Germline V lookup: CDR1 LGHDT, CDR2 YNNKEL (reference sequence). The CDR3 covers 12 residues. Trimming removed 8 bases at V and 8 bases at J, with 13 bases between.

Only a few counts were recorded for this clonotype. The V and J genes are TRBV7-9 and TRBJ2-1; no firm D call. This CDR3 comprises 14 residues. V was pared by 5 bases and J by 8 bases, with 16 bases between. Germline V lookup: CDR1 SEHNR, CDR2 FQNEAQ (reference sequence). DNA of the CDR3: TGTGCCAGCAGCCCCCAAGAGGCTTGGCATGAGCAGTTCTTC. It yields the protein CASSPQEAWHEQFF.

The gene calls are TRBV24-1 and TRBJ2-3; TRBD1 is a possible D gene (6 bases). The germline V and J ends were trimmed by 11 bases and 2 bases, with 19 bases remaining between them. Per germline, CDR1 KGHDR and CDR2 SFDVKD. The CDR3 is 15 residues long. CDR3 DNA sequence: TGTGCCATCAGACCTGGCAGGGGATTCACAGATACGCAGTATTTT. The encoded protein is CAIRPGRGFTDTQYF.

The chain joins TRBV20-1 to TRBJ2-3, with a possible D match to TRBD2 (6 bases). V was shortened by 5 bases and J by 5 bases, with 20 bases between the two germline ends. The CDR3 is 15 residues long. Germline V gene data show CDR1 as DFQATT and CDR2 as SNEGSKA (reference sequence). CDR3 coding DNA: TGCAGTGCTTACGACGTTCGGGAGAGGAGAGATACGCAGTATTTT. Translated: CSAYDVRERRDTQYF.

Many counts were recorded for this clonotype. The chain carries TRBV7-9 and TRBJ2-2; possible D gene TRBD1, 6 bases. Germline CDR1 is SEHNR and CDR2 is FQNEAQ (reference sequence). CDR3 length equals 15 residues. V was cut by 10 bases and J by 3 bases, with 18 bases left in between. The CDR3 region has the DNA TGTGCCACCTCCCCCAGTCAGGGGCACACCGGGGAGCTGTTTTTT. This codes for CATSPSQGHTGELFF.

In DNA, the CDR3 is TGTGCTAGTGGTTCTGCGAAAACACTAGCGGGGGGTCACAATGAGCAGTTCTTC. Translating it yields CASGSAKTLAGGHNEQFF. V is TRBV12-5 and J is TRBJ2-1, with TRBD2 identical over 12 bases. CDR3 size: 18 residues. CDR1 and CDR2 (germline): LGHNT, FRNRAP. The J segment lost 5 bases and the V segment lost 4 bases, leaving 12 bases of the junction unmatched.

The V call is TRBV27, the J call TRBJ2-1; 9 positions match TRBD2. The germline CDR1 and CDR2 sequences are MNHEY and SMNVEV (reference sequence). The V segment lost 0 bases and the J segment 3 bases; nucleotides outside the gene matches: 3. This CDR3 is 16 amino acids long. Here the CDR3 DNA reads TGTGCCAGCAGTTTATCTAGCGGGAGCCTCTACAATGAGCAGTTCTTC. Translating gives CASSLSSGSLYNEQFF.

The chain links TRBV11-2 to TRBJ2-7; 7 bases fit TRBD1. In germline, CDR1 is SGHAT, CDR2 FQNNGV. Trimming cost V 5 bases and J 6 bases; bases outside gene matches: 4. This CDR3 spans 12 amino acids. The CDR3 protein is CASSKDRVEQYF. DNA of the CDR3: TGTGCCAGCAGCAAAGACAGGGTCGAGCAGTACTTC.

This chain uses TRBV23-1 with TRBJ2-7, with D perhaps being TRBD1 or TRBD2 (6 bases each). TRBV23-1 is recorded as an ORF, its role being uncertain. The germline V and J ends were trimmed by 5 bases and 6 bases, with 11 bases remaining between them. This CDR3 is 12 amino acids long. CDR3 region: CASSSRGGEQYV. As DNA, the CDR3 is TGCGCCAGCAGTTCCAGGGGAGGCGAGCAGTACGTC.

This clonotype was found a few times. This chain uses TRBV6-2 or TRBV6-3 with TRBJ1-1; D gene ambiguous. The CDR3 runs to 14 residues. Germline-derived CDR1 and CDR2 are MNHEY and SVGEGT. V dropped 0 bases and J dropped 1 base, with 6 bases sitting between them. CDR3 loop: CASSYSNTNTEAFF. CDR3 nucleotides: TGTGCCAGCAGTTACTCGAACACGAACACTGAAGCTTTCTTT.

There are a few counts of this clonotype. The chain employs TRBV27 and TRBJ1-5, with 7 bases that match TRBD1. Germline CDR1 MNHEY, CDR2 SMNVEV (reference sequence). V shed 7 bases, J shed 0 bases, and the junction held 6 bases outside the gene matches. There are 15 residues in the CDR3. The chain's CDR3 is CASNTGQNSNQPQHF. DNA of the CDR3: TGTGCCAGCAACACGGGACAGAATAGCAATCAGCCCCAGCATTTT.

This clonotype occurred a few times. CDR3 protein: CASSELPGGNQPQHF. CDR3 DNA: TGTGCCAGCAGTGAACTGCCAGGGGGCAATCAGCCCCAGCATTTT. The chain couples TRBV2 to TRBJ1-5, with D tentatively TRBD1 (6 bases). The CDR3 spans 15 residues. Germline V CDR1 and CDR2: SNHLY, FYNNEI. The V end lost 2 bases, the J end lost 2 bases, and 10 bases lay between the germline ends.

This clonotype was detected only a few times. The chain uses TRBV4-2 and TRBJ2-6, with 7 bases that match TRBD2. J was trimmed by 1 base and V by 0 bases; bases with no gene match: 3. This CDR3 has 17 amino acids. The germline gives CDR1 LGHNA, CDR2 YNFKEQ. In DNA, the CDR3 is TGTGCCAGCAGCCAAGAGGCGCGGGGGTCTGGGGCCAACGTCCTGACTTTC. It specifies CASSQEARGSGANVLTF.

This clonotype was detected only a few times. J is TRBJ2-5 and V is TRBV4-1; the match to TRBD2 covers 8 bases. The CDR3 spans 17 residues. Germline CDR1 reads MGHRA; CDR2 reads YSYEKL. V shed 0 bases and J 4 bases; nucleotides not matched to a gene: 10. The CDR3 sequence is CASSQDGAGGLLETQYF. The CDR3 region has the DNA TGCGCCAGCAGCCAAGATGGTGCGGGAGGTCTTTTAGAGACCCAGTACTTC.

This clonotype was recorded a few times. The chain uses TRBV6-1 and TRBJ2-7, with D possibly being TRBD1 (5 bases). V was cut by 5 bases and J by 5 bases, with 16 bases left in between. This CDR3 has 14 residues. Germline assignment: CDR1 MNHNS and CDR2 SASEGT. CDR3 nucleotides: TGTGCCAGCAGTCCGCTAACAGGCCCCCACGAGCAGTACTTC. Residues: CASSPLTGPHEQYF.

This clonotype was recorded many times. This chain uses TRBV7-3 with TRBJ2-5; 8 bases are shared with TRBD1. The junction had 2 bases not matched to a gene; V was cut back by 4 bases and J by 4 bases. The germline V gene has CDR1 SGHTA and CDR2 FQGTGA. The CDR3 sequence is 13 residues long. CDR3 in amino acids: CASSSDRGETQYF. As DNA, the CDR3 is TGTGCCAGCAGCTCAGACAGGGGAGAGACCCAGTACTTC.

The chain is built from TRBV20-1 and TRBJ2-1, with TRBD2 identical over 10 bases. Germline V lookup: CDR1 DFQATT, CDR2 SNEGSKA (reference sequence). The length of the CDR3 is 15 residues. V dropped 2 bases and J dropped 1; count of bases not matched to a gene: 2. DNA of the CDR3: TGCAGTGCTAGACTGACTAGCGGGTCCTACAATGAGCAGTTCTTC. Translating gives CSARLTSGSYNEQFF.

The CDR3, as DNA: TGCAGCGGGAAGACAGGCTCCTACGAGCAGTACGTC. Translating it yields CSGKTGSYEQYV. This rearrangement joins TRBV29-1 to TRBJ2-7; a weak D match, TRBD1 (6 bases). Germline loops: CDR1 SQVTM, CDR2 ANQGSEA. Trimming left V 7 bases short and J 0 bases short, with 10 bases between. CDR3 length equals 12 residues.

This clonotype appeared a few times. The CDR3 nucleotides read TGTGCCAGCACAAAGCGGGAGTCGTACGAGCAGTACTTC. Translating it yields CASTKRESYEQYF. The chain combines TRBV2 with TRBJ2-7, with 8 bases fitting TRBD2. V shed 7 bases and J 4 bases; nucleotides not matched to a gene: 6. The CDR3 totals 13 residues. CDR1 is SNHLY and CDR2 is FYNNEI in the germline V gene.

J is TRBJ2-2 and V is TRBV10-2; 11 bases line up with TRBD2. J lost 4 bases, V lost 10 bases, and 5 bases had no gene match. The germline CDR1 and CDR2 sequences are WSHSY and SAAADI. This CDR3 comprises 14 residues. CDR3 sequence reads: CATCLAGGTGELFF. The CDR3 coding sequence is TGCGCCACTTGCCTAGCGGGGGGCACCGGGGAGCTGTTTTTT.

V and J are TRBV5-1 and TRBJ2-3, with 7 bases aligning to TRBD2. CDR3 size: 15 residues. The V gene end was trimmed by 3 bases and the J gene end by 2 bases; junction bases not matched to a gene: 6. Germline loops: CDR1 SGHRS, CDR2 YFSETQ. DNA of the CDR3: TGCGCCAGCAGCTGGGCGGGAGAAATCACAGATACGCAGTATTTT. Residues: CASSWAGEITDTQYF.

This clonotype occurred a few times. This chain connects TRBV11-2 to TRBJ1-1; no reliable D call. There are 13 residues in the CDR3. Germline V gene lookup returns CDR1 SGHAT and CDR2 FQNNGV. The ends were cut back, 6 bases at V and 4 bases at J, with 12 bases in the middle. For the CDR3, the DNA is TGTGCCAGCAGAACCCACAGCGGCACTGAAGCTTTCTTT. Its translation: CASRTHSGTEAFF.

The chain links TRBV11-1 to TRBJ2-2, with no clear D. The ends were cut back, 0 bases at V and 8 bases at J, with 7 bases in the middle. The CDR3 runs 13 residues. Germline V gene lookup returns CDR1 SGHAT and CDR2 FQDESV (reference sequence). CDR3 nucleotide sequence: TGTGCCAGCAGCTTAGCGCTCGGGGGGGAGCTGTTTTTT. Protein: CASSLALGGELFF.